This T cell receptor (beta chain) came from a study of early T cells in non-severe SARS-CoV-2 infection. TCRdb re-called the 5' RACE reads with MiXCR, one entry per CDR3 protein. This table holds some 39,000 distinct CDR3 sequences, 4% to 4.5% found once. This clonotype occurred a few times. The material sequenced was whole blood. This clonotype originated in an adult who was a healthcare worker with PCR-confirmed SARS-CoV-2 infection or an uninfected control (not recorded which).

Here the CDR3 DNA reads TGCGCCAGCAGCTCCGGGGGACTAGCGGGGAACACAGATACGCAGTATTTT. It yields the protein CASSSGGLAGNTDTQYF. The chain employs TRBV5-1 and TRBJ2-3; TRBD2 matches 13 bases. The length of the CDR3 is 17 residues. Germline CDR1 reads SGHRS; CDR2 reads YFSETQ. The trim removed 3 bases at V and 2 bases at J, leaving 6 bases unmatched.